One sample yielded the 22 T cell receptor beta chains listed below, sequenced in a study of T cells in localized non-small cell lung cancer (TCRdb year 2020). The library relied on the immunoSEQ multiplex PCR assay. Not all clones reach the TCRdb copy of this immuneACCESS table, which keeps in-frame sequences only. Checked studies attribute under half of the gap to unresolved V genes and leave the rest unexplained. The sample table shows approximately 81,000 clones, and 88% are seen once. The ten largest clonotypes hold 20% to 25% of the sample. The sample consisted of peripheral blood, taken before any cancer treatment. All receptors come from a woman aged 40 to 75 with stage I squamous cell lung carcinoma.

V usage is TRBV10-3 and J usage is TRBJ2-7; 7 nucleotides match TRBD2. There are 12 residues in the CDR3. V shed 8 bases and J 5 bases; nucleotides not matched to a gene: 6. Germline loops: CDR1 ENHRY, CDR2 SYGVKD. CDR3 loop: CAIARGEDEQYF. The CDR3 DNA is TGTGCCATCGCCCGGGGGGAGGACGAGCAGTACTTC.

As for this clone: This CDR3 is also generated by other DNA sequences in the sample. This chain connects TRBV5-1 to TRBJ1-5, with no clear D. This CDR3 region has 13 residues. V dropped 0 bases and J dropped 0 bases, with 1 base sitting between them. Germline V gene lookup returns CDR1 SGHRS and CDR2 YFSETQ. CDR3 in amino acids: CASSLGSNQPQHF. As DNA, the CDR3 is TGCGCCAGCAGCTTGGGTAGCAATCAGCCCCAGCATTTT.

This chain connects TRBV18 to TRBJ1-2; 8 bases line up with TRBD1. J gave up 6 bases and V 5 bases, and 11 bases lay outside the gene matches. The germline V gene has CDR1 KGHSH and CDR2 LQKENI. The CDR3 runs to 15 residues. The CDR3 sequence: CASSSRQGPENGYTF. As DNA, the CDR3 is TGTGCCAGCTCATCGAGACAGGGGCCGGAGAATGGCTACACCTTC. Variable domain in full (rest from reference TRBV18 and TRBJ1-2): NAGVMQNPRHLVRRRGQEARLRCSPMKGHSHVYWYRQLPEEGLKFMVYLQKENIIDESGMPKERFSAEFPKEGPSILRIQQVVRGDSAAYFCASSSRQGPENGYTFGSGTRLTVV.

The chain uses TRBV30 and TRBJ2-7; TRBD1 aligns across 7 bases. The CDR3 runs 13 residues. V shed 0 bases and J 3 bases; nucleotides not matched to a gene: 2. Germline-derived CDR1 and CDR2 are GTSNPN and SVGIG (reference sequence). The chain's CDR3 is CAWSVQGSYEQYF. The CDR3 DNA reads TGTGCCTGGAGTGTACAGGGGAGCTACGAGCAGTACTTC.

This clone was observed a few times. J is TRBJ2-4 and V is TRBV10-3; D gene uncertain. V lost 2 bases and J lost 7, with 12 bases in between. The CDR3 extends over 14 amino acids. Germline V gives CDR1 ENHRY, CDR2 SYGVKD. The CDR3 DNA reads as TGTGCCATCAGTGAGGGACGCAAAAGGAACATTCAGTACTTC. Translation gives CAISEGRKRNIQYF.

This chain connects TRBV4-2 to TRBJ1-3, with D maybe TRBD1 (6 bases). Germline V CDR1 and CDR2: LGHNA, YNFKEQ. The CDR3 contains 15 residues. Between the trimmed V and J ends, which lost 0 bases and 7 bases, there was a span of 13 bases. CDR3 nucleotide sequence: TGTGCCAGCAGCCAAGATTCAGGGGCGTGGAACACCATATATTTT. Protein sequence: CASSQDSGAWNTIYF.

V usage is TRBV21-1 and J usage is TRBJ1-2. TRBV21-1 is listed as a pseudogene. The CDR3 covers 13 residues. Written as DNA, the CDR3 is TGTGCCAGCAGCAAATTCGAGGGTGGAGGCTACACCTTC. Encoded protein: CASSKFEGGGYTF.

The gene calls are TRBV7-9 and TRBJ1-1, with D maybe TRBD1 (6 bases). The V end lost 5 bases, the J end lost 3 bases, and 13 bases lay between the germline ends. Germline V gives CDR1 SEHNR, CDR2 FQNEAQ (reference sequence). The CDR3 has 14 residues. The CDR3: CASSPRGGDTEAFF. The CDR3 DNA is TGTGCCAGCAGCCCGAGGGGGGGCGACACTGAAGCTTTCTTT.

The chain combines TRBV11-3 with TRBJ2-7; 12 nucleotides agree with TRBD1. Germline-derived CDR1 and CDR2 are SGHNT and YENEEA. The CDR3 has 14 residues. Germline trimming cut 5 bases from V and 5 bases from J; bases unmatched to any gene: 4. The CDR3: CASSPGTGGNEQYF. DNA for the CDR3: TGTGCCAGCAGCCCCGGGACAGGGGGCAACGAGCAGTACTTC.

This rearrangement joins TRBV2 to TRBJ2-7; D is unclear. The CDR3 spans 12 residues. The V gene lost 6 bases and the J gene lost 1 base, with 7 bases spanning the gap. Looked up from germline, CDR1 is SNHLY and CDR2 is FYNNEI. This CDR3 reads CASRGSSYEQYF. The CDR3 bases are TGTGCCAGCAGGGGCAGTTCCTACGAGCAGTACTTC.

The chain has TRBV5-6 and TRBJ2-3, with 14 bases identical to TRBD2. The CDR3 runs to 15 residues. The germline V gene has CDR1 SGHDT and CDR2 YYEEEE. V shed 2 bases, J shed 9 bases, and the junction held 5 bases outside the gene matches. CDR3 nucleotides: TGTGCCAGCAGCTTTCCGACTAGCGGGGGGGCCACGCAGTATTTT. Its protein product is CASSFPTSGGATQYF.

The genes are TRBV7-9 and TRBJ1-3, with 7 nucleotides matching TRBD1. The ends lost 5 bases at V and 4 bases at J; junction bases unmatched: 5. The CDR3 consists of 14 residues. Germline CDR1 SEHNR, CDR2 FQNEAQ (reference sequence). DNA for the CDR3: TGTGCCAGCAGCCACAGGGACAGAGGAAACACCATATATTTT. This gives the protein CASSHRDRGNTIYF.

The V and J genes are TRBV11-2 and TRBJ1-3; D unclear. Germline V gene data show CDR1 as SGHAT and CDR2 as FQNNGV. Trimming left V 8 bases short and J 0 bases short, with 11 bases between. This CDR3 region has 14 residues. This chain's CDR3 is CASGLRDSGNTIYF. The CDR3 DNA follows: TGTGCCAGCGGCCTCCGGGACTCTGGAAACACCATATATTTT.

CDR3 sequence: CASSLGLITDTQYF. The CDR3, as DNA: TGCGCCAGCAGCCTGGGACTGATCACAGATACGCAGTATTTT. The chain joins TRBV5-1 to TRBJ2-3; D is possibly TRBD2 (6 bases). Germline CDR1 and CDR2: SGHRS and YFSETQ. V was pared by 4 bases and J by 2 bases, with 11 bases between. CDR3 length: 14 residues.

CDR3 sequence: CASSLQAGSNYEQYF. CDR3 nucleotides: TGTGCCAGCAGCTTGCAGGCAGGGTCTAACTACGAGCAGTACTTC. V is TRBV5-4 and J is TRBJ2-7; tentative D call: TRBD1 (5 bases). Trimming took 1 base from V and 3 from J, leaving 14 bases between them. This CDR3 contains 15 residues. CDR1 is SGHNT, CDR2 YYREEE, per germline (reference sequence).

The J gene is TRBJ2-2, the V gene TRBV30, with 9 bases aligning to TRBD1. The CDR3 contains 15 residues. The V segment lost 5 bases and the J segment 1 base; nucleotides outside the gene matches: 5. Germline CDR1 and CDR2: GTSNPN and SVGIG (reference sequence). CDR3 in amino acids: CAWEPGQGNTGELFF. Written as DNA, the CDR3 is TGTGCCTGGGAACCGGGACAGGGGAACACCGGGGAGCTGTTTTTT.

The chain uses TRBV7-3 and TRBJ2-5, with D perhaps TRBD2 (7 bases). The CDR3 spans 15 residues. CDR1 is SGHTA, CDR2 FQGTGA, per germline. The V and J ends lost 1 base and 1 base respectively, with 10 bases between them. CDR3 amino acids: CASSLNAGAQETQYF. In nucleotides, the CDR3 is TGTGCCAGCAGCTTAAATGCGGGGGCCCAAGAGACCCAGTACTTC.

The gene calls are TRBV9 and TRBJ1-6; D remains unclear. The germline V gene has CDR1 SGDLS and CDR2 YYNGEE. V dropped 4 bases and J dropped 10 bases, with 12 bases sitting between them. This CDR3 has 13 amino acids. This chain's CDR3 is CASSPRVGSPLHF. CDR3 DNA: TGTGCCAGCAGCCCCCGGGTAGGCTCACCCCTCCACTTT.

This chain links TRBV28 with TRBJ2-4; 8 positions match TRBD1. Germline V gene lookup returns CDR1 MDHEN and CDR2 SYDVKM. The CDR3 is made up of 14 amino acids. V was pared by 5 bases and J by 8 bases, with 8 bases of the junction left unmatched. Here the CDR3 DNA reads TGTGCCAGCAGTCAGGCAGGGGGCGCGGACATTCAGTACTTC. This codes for CASSQAGGADIQYF.

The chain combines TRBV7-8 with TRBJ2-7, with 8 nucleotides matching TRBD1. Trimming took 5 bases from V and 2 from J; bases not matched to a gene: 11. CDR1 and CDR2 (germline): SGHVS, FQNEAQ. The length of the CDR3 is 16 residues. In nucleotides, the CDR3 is TGTGCCAGCAGCACCGACCGGGACAGGCTACCCTACGAGCAGTACTTC. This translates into CASSTDRDRLPYEQYF.

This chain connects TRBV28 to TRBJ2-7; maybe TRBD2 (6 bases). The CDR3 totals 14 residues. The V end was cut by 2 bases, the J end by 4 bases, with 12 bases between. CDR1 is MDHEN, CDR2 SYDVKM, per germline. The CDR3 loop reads CASSLGGRWYEQYF. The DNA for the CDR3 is TGTGCCAGCAGTTTAGGGGGGAGGTGGTACGAGCAGTACTTC.

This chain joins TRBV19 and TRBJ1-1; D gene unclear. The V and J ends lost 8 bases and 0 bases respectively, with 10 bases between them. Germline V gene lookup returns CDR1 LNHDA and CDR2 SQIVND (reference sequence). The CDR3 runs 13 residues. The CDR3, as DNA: TGTGCCAGTGCTGCAGGCATGAACACTGAAGCTTTCTTT. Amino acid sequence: CASAAGMNTEAFF.